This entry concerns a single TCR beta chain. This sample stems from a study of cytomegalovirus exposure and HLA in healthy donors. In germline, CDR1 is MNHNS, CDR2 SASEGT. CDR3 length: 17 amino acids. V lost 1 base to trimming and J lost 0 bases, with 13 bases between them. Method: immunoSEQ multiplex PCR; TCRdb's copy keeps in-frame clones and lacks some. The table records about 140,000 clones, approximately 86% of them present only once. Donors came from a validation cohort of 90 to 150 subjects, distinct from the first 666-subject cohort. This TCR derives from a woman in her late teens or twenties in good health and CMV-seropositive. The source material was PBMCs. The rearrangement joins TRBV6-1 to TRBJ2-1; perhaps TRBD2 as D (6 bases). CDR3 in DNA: TGTGCCAGCAGTGAAGGGGGGGTCCCTCGCTCCTACAATGAGCAGTTCTTC. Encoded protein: CASSEGGVPRSYNEQFF.